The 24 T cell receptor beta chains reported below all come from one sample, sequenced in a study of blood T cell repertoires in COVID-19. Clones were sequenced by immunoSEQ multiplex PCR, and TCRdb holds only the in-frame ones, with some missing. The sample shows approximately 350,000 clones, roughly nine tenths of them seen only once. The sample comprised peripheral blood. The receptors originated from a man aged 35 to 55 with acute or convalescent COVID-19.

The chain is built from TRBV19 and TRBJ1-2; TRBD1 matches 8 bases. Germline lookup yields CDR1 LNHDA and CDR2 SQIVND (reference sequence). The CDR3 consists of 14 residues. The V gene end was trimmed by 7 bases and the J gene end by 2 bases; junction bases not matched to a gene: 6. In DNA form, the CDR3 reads TGTGCCAGTACCATTCAGGGGGCCAACTATGGCTACACCTTC. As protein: CASTIQGANYGYTF.

CDR3 protein: CASSSTTGRNTEAFF. In DNA, the CDR3 is TGTGCCAGCAGCTCTACGACAGGGCGGAACACTGAAGCTTTCTTT. The chain carries TRBV5-5 and TRBJ1-1; TRBD1 agrees at 7 bases. Losses at the gene ends were 3 bases for V and 1 base for J; bases not matched to a gene: 6. The germline V gene has CDR1 SGHKS and CDR2 YYEKEE (reference sequence). CDR3 length: 15 residues. Full variable domain (outside the CDR3, taken from reference TRBV5-5 and TRBJ1-1): DAGVTQSPTHLIKTRGQQVTLRCSPISGHKSVSWYQQVLGQGPQFIFQYYEKEERGRGNFPDRFSARQFPNYSSELNVNALLLGDSALYLCASSSTTGRNTEAFFGQGTRLTVV.

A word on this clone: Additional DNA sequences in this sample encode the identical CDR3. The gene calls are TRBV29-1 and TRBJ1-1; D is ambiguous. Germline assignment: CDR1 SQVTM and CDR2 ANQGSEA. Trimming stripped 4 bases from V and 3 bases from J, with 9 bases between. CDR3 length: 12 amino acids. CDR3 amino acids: CSVAPGDTEAFF. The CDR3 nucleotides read TGCAGCGTTGCACCCGGGGACACTGAAGCTTTCTTT. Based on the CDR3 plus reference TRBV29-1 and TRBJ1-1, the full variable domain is SAVISQKPSRDICQRGTSLTIQCQVDSQVTMMFWYRQQPGQSLTLIATANQGSEATYESGFVIDKFPISRPNLTFSTLTVSNMSPEDSSIYLCSVAPGDTEAFFGQGTRLTVV.

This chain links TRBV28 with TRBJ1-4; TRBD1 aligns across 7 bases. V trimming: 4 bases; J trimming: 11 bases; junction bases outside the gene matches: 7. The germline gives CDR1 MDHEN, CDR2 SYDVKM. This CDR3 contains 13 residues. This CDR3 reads CASSSGTERKLFF. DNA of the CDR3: TGTGCCAGCAGTTCCGGGACAGAGAGGAAACTGTTTTTT.

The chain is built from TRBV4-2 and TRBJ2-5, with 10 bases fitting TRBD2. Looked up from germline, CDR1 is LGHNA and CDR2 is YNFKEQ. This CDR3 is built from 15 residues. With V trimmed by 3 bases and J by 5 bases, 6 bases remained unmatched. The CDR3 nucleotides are TGTGCCAGCAGCCAGACCTCGGGACTAGCGGAGACCCAGTACTTC. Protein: CASSQTSGLAETQYF.

In nucleotides, the CDR3 is TGTGCCAGCATTCCCGGGACAGGCATCTACGAGCAGTACTTC. Protein: CASIPGTGIYEQYF. The chain recombines TRBV6-5 with TRBJ2-7; TRBD1 agrees at 8 bases. The CDR3 has 14 amino acids. Per the germline V gene, CDR1 is MNHEY and CDR2 is SVGAGI. V shed 7 bases and J 3 bases; nucleotides not matched to a gene: 8.

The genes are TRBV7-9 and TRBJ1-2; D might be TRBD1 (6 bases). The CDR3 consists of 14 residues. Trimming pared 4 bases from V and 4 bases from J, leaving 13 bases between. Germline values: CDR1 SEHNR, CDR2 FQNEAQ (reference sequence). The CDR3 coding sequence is TGTGCCAGCAGCTACCGGGACACAGTCTATGGCTACACCTTC. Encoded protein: CASSYRDTVYGYTF.

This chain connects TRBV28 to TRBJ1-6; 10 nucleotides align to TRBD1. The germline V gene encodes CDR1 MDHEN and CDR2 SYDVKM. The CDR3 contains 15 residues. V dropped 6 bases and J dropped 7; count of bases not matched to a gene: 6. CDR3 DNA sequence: TGTGCCAGCAGCCTTTCGACAGGGGGCAATTCACCCCTCCACTTT. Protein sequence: CASSLSTGGNSPLHF.

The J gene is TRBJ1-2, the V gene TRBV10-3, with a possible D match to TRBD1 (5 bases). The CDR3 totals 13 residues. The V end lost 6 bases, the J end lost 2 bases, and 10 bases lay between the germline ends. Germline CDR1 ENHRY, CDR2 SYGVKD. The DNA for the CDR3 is TGTGCCATCAGCGACGGACAAAACTATGGCTACACCTTC. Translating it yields CAISDGQNYGYTF.

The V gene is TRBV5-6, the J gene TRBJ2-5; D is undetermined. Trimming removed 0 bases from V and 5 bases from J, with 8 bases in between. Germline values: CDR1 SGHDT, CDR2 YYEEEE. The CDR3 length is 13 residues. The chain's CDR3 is CASSLVSSETQYF. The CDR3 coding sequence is TGTGCCAGCAGCTTGGTTAGCAGTGAGACCCAGTACTTC.

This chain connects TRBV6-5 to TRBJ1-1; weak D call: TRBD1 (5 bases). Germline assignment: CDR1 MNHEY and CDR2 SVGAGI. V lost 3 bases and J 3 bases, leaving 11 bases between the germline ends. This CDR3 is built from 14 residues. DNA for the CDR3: TGTGCCAGCAGTTATATGCAGGGATACACTGAAGCTTTCTTT. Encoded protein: CASSYMQGYTEAFF.

The CDR3 reads CASSDPGQINHEQYF. DNA of the CDR3: TGTGCCAGCAGCGATCCGGGACAGATAAACCACGAGCAGTACTTC. This chain uses TRBV7-3 with TRBJ2-7; 7 positions match TRBD1. Germline V lookup: CDR1 SGHTA, CDR2 FQGTGA. The CDR3 sequence is 15 residues long. V was pared by 5 bases and J by 5 bases, with 12 bases of the junction left unmatched.

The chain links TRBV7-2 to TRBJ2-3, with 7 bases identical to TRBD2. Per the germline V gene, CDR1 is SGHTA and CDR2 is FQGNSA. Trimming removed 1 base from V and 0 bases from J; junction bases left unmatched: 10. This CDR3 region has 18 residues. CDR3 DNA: TGTGCCAGCAGCTTAGTTCATAGGACTAGATATAGCACAGATACGCAGTATTTT. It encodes CASSLVHRTRYSTDTQYF.

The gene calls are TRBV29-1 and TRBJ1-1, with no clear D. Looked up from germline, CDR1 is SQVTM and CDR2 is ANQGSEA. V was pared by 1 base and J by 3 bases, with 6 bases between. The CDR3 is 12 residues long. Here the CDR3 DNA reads TGCAGCGTTGAAGGGACTTACACTGAAGCTTTCTTT. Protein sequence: CSVEGTYTEAFF.

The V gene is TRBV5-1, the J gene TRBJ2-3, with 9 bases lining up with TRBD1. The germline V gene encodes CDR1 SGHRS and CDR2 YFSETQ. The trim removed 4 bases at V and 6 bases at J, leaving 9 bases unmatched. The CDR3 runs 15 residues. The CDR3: CASSPDRGSVDTQYF. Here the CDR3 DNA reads TGCGCCAGCAGCCCAGACAGGGGGAGTGTGGATACGCAGTATTTT.

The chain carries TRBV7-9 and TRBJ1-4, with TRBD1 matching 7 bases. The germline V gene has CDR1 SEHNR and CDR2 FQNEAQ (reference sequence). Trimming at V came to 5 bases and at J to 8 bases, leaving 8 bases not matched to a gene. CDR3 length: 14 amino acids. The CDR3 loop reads CASSRGQDGEKLFF. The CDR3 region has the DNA TGTGCCAGCAGCCGCGGACAGGACGGGGAAAAACTGTTTTTT.

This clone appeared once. The CDR3 bases are TGTGCCAGTAGTCAAAACTACGAGCAGTACTTC. Amino acids: CASSQNYEQYF. This sequence joins TRBV19 and TRBJ2-7; D remains unclear. CDR1 is LNHDA and CDR2 is SQIVND in the germline V gene (reference sequence). The ends were cut back, 5 bases at V and 3 bases at J, with 5 bases in the middle. This CDR3 region has 11 residues. The full variable domain, in which reference TRBV19 and TRBJ2-7 provide the parts outside the CDR3, is DGGITQSPKYLFRKEGQNVTLSCEQNLNHDAMYWYRQDPGQGLRLIYYSQIVNDFQKGDIAEGYSVSREKKESFPLTVTSAQKNPTAFYLCASSQNYEQYFGPGTRLTVT.

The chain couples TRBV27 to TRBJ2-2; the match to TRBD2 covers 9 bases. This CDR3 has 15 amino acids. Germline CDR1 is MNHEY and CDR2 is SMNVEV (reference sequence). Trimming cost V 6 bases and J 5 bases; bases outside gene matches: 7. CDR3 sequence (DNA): TGTGCCAGCAGGCCTAGCGGGAAGGGGACCGGGGAGCTGTTTTTT. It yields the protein CASRPSGKGTGELFF.

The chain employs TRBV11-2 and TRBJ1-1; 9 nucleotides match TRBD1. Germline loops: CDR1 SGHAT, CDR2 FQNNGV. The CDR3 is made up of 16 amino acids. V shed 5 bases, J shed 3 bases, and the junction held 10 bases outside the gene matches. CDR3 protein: CASSPWRDRVDTEAFF. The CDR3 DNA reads TGTGCCAGCAGCCCCTGGCGGGACAGGGTCGACACTGAAGCTTTCTTT.

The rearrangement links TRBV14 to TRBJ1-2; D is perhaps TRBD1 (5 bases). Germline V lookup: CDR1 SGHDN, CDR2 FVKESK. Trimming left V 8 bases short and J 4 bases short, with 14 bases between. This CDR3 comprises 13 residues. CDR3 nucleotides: TGTGCCAGCGCCGAGGGACTTTCCTATGGCTACACCTTC. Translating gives CASAEGLSYGYTF.

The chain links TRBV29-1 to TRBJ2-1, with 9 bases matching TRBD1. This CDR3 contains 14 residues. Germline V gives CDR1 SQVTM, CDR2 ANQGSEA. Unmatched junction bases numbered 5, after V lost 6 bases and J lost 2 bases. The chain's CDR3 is CSVGQGWTYNEQFF. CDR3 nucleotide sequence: TGCAGCGTCGGACAGGGGTGGACCTACAATGAGCAGTTCTTC.

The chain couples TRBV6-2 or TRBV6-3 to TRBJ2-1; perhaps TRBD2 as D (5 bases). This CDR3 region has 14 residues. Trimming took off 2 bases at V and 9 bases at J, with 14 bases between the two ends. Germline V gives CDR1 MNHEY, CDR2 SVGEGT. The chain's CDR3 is CASSYRYPRGEQFF. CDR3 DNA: TGTGCCAGCAGTTACCGATACCCCCGGGGTGAGCAGTTCTTC.

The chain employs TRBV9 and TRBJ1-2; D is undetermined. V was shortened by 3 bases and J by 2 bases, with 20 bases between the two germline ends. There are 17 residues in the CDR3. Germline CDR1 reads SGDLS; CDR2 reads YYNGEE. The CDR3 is CASSAAQLREPNYGYTF. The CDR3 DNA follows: TGTGCCAGCAGCGCCGCCCAATTAAGAGAGCCAAACTATGGCTACACCTTC. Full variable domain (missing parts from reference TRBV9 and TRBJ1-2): DSGVTQTPKHLITATGQRVTLRCSPRSGDLSVYWYQQSLDQGLQFLIQYYNGEERAKGNILERFSAQQFPDLHSELNLSSLELGDSALYFCASSAAQLREPNYGYTFGSGTRLTVV.

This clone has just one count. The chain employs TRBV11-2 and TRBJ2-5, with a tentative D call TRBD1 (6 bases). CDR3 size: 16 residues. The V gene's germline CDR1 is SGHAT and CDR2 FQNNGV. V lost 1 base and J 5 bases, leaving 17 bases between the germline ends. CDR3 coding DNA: TGTGCCAGCAGCTTAGTCGGGACAACTGCCCTCGAGACCCAGTACTTC. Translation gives CASSLVGTTALETQYF.